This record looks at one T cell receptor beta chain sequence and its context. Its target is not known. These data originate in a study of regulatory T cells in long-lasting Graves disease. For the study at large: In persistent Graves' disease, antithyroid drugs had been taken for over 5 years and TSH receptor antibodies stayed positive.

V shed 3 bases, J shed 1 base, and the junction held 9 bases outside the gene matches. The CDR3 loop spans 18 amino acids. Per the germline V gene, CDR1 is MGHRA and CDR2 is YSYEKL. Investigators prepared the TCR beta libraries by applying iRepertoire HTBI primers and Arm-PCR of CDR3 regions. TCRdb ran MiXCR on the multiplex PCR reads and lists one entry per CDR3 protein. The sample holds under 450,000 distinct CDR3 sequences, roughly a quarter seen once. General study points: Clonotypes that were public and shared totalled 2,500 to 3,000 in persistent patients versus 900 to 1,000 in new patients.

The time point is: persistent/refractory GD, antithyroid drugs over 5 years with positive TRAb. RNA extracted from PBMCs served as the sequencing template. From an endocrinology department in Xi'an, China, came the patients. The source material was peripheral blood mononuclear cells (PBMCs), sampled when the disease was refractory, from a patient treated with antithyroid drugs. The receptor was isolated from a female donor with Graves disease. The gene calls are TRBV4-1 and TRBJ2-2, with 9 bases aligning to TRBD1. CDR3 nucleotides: TGCGCCAGCAGCCACCCGGGACAGGGAATTTGGAACACCGGGGAGCTGTTTTTT. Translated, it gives CASSHPGQGIWNTGELFF.